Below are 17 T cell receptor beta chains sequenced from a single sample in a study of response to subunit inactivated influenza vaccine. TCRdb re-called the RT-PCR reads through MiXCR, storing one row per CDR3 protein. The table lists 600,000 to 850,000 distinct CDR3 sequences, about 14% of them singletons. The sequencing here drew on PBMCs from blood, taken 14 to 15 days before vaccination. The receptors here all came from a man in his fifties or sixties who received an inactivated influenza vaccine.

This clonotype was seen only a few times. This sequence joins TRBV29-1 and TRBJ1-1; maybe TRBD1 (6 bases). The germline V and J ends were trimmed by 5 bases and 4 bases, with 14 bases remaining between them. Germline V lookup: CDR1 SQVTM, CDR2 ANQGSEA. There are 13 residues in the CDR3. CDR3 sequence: CSVNRVLGTEAFF. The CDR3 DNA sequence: TGCAGCGTTAACAGGGTTTTGGGCACTGAAGCTTTCTTT.

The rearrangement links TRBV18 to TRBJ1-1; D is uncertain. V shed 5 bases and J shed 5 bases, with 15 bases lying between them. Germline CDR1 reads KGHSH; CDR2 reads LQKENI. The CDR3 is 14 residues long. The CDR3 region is CASSARTVITEAFF. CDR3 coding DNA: TGTGCCAGCTCAGCTAGGACGGTCATAACTGAAGCTTTCTTT.

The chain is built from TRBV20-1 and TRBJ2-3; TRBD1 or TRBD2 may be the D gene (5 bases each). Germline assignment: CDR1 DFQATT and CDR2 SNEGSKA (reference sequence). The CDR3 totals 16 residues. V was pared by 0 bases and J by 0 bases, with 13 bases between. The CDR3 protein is CSARDSGAFSTDTQYF. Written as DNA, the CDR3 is TGCAGTGCTAGAGATTCCGGGGCCTTTAGCACAGATACGCAGTATTTT.

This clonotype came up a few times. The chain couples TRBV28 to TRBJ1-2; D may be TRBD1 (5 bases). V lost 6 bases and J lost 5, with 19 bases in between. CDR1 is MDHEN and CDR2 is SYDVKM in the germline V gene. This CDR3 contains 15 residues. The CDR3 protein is CASRSDSDRGYGYTF. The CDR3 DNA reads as TGTGCCAGCAGATCCGACAGCGACAGAGGATATGGCTACACCTTC.

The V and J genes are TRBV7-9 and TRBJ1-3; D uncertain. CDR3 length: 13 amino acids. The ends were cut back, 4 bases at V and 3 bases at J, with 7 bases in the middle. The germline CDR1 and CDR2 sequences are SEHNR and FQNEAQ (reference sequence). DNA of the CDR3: TGTGCCAGCAGCTCCGACGTTGGAAACACCATATATTTT. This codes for CASSSDVGNTIYF.

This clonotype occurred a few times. CDR3 loop: CATSDTGLAGPVGTGELFF. CDR3 in DNA: TGTGCCACCAGCGATACTGGACTAGCGGGGCCGGTGGGCACCGGGGAGCTGTTTTTT. J is TRBJ2-2 and V is TRBV24-1; TRBD2 matches at 12 bases. V lost 7 bases to trimming and J lost 4 bases; unmatched junction nucleotides: 15. The CDR3 has 19 amino acids. Germline V gives CDR1 KGHDR, CDR2 SFDVKD.

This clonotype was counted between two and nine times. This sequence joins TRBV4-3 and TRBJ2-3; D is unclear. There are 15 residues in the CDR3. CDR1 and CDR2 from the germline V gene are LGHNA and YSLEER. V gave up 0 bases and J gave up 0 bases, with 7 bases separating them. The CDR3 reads CASSQDARSTDTQYF. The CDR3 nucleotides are TGCGCCAGCAGCCAAGATGCCCGGAGCACAGATACGCAGTATTTT.

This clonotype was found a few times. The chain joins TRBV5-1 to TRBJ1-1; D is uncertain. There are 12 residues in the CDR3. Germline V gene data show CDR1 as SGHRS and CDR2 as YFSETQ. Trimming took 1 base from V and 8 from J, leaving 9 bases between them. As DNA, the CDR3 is TGCGCCAGCAGCTTGAACAAAGGGGAAGCTTTCTTT. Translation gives CASSLNKGEAFF.

CDR3: CSARDPLTGPEAFF. Written as DNA, the CDR3 is TGCAGTGCTAGAGACCCGCTGACAGGGCCTGAAGCTTTCTTT. The chain combines TRBV20-1 with TRBJ1-1; 7 bases map to TRBD1. J was trimmed by 6 bases and V by 0 bases; bases with no gene match: 7. This CDR3 contains 14 residues. The germline CDR1 and CDR2 sequences are DFQATT and SNEGSKA (reference sequence).

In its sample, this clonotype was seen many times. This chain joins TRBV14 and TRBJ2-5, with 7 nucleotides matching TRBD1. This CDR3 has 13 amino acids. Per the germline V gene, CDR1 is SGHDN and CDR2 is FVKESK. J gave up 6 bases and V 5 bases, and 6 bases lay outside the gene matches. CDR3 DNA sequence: TGTGCCAGCAGCGATCGACAGGGAAAGACCCAGTACTTC. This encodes CASSDRQGKTQYF.

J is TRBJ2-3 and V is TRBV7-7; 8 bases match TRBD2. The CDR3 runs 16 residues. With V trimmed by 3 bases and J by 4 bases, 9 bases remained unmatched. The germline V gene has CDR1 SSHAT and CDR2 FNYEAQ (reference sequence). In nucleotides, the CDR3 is TGTGCCAGCAGCTTCTCCCCCGGGAGGGGCGCAGATACGCAGTATTTT. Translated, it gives CASSFSPGRGADTQYF.

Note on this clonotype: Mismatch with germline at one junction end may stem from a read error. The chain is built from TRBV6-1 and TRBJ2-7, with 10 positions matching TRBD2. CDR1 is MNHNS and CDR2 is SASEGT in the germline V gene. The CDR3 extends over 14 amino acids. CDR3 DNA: TGTGCCAGCAGCGAAGCGGGAGGGCCGAATGAGCAGTACTTC. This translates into CASSEAGGPNEQYF.

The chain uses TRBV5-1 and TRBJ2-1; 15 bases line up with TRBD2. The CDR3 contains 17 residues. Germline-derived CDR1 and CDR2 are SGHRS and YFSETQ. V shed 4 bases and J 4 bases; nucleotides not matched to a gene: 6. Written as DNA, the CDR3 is TGCGCCAGCAGCCACTCGGGACTAGCGGGGGGTTACAATGAGCAGTTCTTC. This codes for CASSHSGLAGGYNEQFF. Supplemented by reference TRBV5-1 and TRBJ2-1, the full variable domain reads KAGVTQTPRYLIKTRGQQVTLSCSPISGHRSVSWYQQTPGQGLQFLFEYFSETQRNKGNFPGRFSGRQFSNSRSEMNVSTLELGDSALYLCASSHSGLAGGYNEQFFGPGTRLTVL.

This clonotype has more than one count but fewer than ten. The CDR3 coding sequence is TGTGCCAGCAGACCCGGAAGGCTAGCGGGGGGTGATACGCAGTATTTT. Its translation is CASRPGRLAGGDTQYF. V and J are TRBV7-2 and TRBJ2-3; 11 bases agree with TRBD2. CDR1 and CDR2 (germline): SGHTA, FQGNSA. Trimming cost V 6 bases and J 6 bases; bases outside gene matches: 11. The CDR3 runs to 16 residues.

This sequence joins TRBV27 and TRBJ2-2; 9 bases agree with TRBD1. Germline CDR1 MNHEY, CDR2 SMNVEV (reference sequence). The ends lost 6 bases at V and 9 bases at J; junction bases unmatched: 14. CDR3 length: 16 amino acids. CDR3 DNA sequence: TGTGCCAGCAGGACAGGGACAGGGAACAATCTCCGGGAGCTGTTTTTT. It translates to CASRTGTGNNLRELFF.

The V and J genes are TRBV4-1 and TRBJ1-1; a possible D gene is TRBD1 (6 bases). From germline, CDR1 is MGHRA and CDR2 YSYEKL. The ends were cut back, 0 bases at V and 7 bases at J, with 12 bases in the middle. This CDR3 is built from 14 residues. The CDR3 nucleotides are TGCGCCAGCAGCCAAGATGCGGGGGGCGGTGAAGCTTTCTTT. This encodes CASSQDAGGGEAFF.

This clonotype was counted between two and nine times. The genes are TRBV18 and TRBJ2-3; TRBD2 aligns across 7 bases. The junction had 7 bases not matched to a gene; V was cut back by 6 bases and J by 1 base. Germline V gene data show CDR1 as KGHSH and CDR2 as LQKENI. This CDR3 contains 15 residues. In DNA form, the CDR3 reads TGTGCCAGCTCGTACCGGGACTATCGCACAGATACGCAGTATTTT. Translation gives CASSYRDYRTDTQYF.